This TCR beta chain was observed in a study of tumor-infiltrating lymphocytes in primary liver carcinoma. Overall study: Tissue type made little difference to sample yields of roughly 3.5 to 7.13 million productive TCRbeta reads. Overall study results and limits: Tumor region pairs shared more overlap than did tumor-adjacent and tumor-blood pairs.

Unsorted bulk tissue, about 19-32 mg of it, served as the source for co-extraction of RNA and DNA. In the case of this clonotype: As yet, its antigen is unknown. The conserved phenylalanine or tryptophan is not found at the CDR3 terminus, so this likely reflects a read error.

Germline CDR1 reads MNHNS; CDR2 reads SASEGT. This CDR3 has 13 residues. Researchers generated TCR beta cDNA from approximately 0.55 ug of total RNA, relying on a constant-region primer. For TCR beta, libraries were produced by three nested multiplex PCR rounds using slightly modified ARM-PCR. Use of TRBV1-TRBV30 forward primers with a C-beta reverse primer characterized the first two PCR rounds, which lasted 10 cycles each. TCRdb recomputed calls from the multiplex PCR reads with MiXCR, one row per CDR3 protein. The table has roughly 200,000 distinct CDR3 sequences, over 80% seen once. The sequencing sample was made of tumor tissue from primary liver carcinoma. The V call is TRBV6-1, the J call TRBJ1-1; D is uncertain. The clonotype was recovered from a man aged 40-55 years with primary liver carcinoma and hepatitis B virus infection. CDR3 nucleotide sequence: TGTACAAGCAGTGTCGAGGGAGGACCTGAAGCTTTCTGT. Residues: CTSSVEGGPEAFC.